The 20 T cell receptor beta chains presented below share a single source sample, sequenced in a study of T cell clonality in common variable immunodeficiency. Produced via immunoSEQ multiplex PCR; TCRdb's table is partial and in-frame only. The sample is made up of approximately 81,000 clones, none counted only once. What was sequenced was peripheral blood mononuclear cells. These TCRs come from a person between 18 and 75 years old in good health.

In this sample, this clone turned up many times. Coverage ceases 3 residues before the CDR3 finishes, and the germline J gene fills in the end. J is TRBJ2-6 and V is TRBV7-2; D is possibly TRBD1 (6 bases). Per germline, CDR1 SGHTA and CDR2 FQGNSA. Between the trimmed V and J ends, which lost 2 bases and 12 bases, there was a span of 14 bases. This CDR3 has 14 amino acids. The CDR3 protein is CASSLPYRDGVLTF. CDR3 DNA, as far as it was read: TGTGCCAGCAGCTTACCTTACAGGGATGGCGTC.

Many counts were recorded for this clone. At one boundary the junction diverges from the germline segment, which might be a read error. Coverage ceases 3 residues before the CDR3 finishes, and the germline J gene fills in the end. The chain carries TRBV7-7 and TRBJ2-5, with D hard to call. This CDR3 is built from 14 residues. From germline, CDR1 is SSHAT and CDR2 FNYEAQ (reference sequence). CDR3 loop: CASSLLVVGETQYF. The sequenced CDR3 bases are TGTGCTAGCAGCTTATTGGTAGTCGGGGAGACC.

This clone was observed at least ten times. The read stops 3 residues short of the end of the CDR3; the missing end is completed from the germline J gene. The rearrangement joins TRBV10-3 to TRBJ2-7; 8 bases are shared with TRBD1. The CDR3 has 15 residues. The germline CDR1 and CDR2 sequences are ENHRY and SYGVKD. V gave up 6 bases and J gave up 2 bases; unmatched junction bases: 9. CDR3 bases read: TGTGCCATCAGGGGGACAGGCGGGAAGCCCTACGAG. This encodes CAIRGTGGKPYE. The whole CDR3 region reads CAIRGTGGKPYEQYF.

This clone occurred many times. From the germline J gene comes the end of the CDR3, since the read stops 3 residues before it. The chain combines TRBV9 with TRBJ2-1, with D uncertain. V lost 2 bases and J 0 bases, leaving 6 bases between the germline ends. Germline V gene lookup returns CDR1 SGDLS and CDR2 YYNGEE. This CDR3 comprises 14 residues. The sequenced part of the CDR3 DNA is TGTGCCAGCAGCGTGAACAGCTCCTACAATGAG. Translation gives CASSVNSSYNE. The whole CDR3 protein is CASSVNSSYNEQFF.

This clone was seen at least ten times. The read finishes 3 residues shy of the CDR3 end, and the germline J gene is used to complete it. V is TRBV6-2 or TRBV6-3 and J is TRBJ1-1; 7 nucleotides line up with TRBD1. This CDR3 has 13 amino acids. V was clipped by 8 bases and J by 2 bases; unmatched bases: 5. Looked up from germline, CDR1 is MNHEY and CDR2 is SVGEGT. Here the CDR3 reads CASGDSHNTEAFF. Incomplete CDR3 DNA: TGTGCCAGCGGGGACAGCCACAACACTGAA.

This clone has a count of ten or more. The CDR3: CSAPATGTTDTQYF. Incomplete CDR3 DNA: TGCAGTGCCCCCGCAACAGGGACCACAGATACG. The rearrangement uses TRBV20-1 and TRBJ2-3, with TRBD1 as a possible D gene (6 bases). The sequence runs out 3 residues before the end of the CDR3; the remainder is reconstructed from the germline J gene. This CDR3 contains 14 residues. From germline, CDR1 is DFQATT and CDR2 SNEGSKA (reference sequence). Deletions cut 6 bases from V and 2 bases from J, with 15 bases between.

This clone has ten or more counts. The read stops 3 residues short of the end of the CDR3; the missing end is completed from the germline J gene. J is TRBJ2-3 and V is TRBV10-3, with D possibly being TRBD2 (6 bases). The CDR3 spans 15 residues. Germline V CDR1 and CDR2: ENHRY, SYGVKD. Trimming removed 3 bases from V and 0 bases from J, with 10 bases in between. This chain's CDR3 is CAISDGGTSTDTQYF. The covered CDR3 bases are TGTGCCATCAGTGACGGCGGGACTAGCACAGATACG.

This clone was detected many times. The read halts 3 residues ahead of the CDR3 end, with the missing end drawn from the germline J gene. The chain joins TRBV24-1 to TRBJ2-1, with 8 nucleotides matching TRBD1. V lost 3 bases and J lost 6; bases outside the gene matches: 9. Germline V gene sequence: CDR1 KGHDR, CDR2 SFDVKD. The CDR3 contains 16 residues. CDR3 sequence reads: CATSDRGTGLANEQFF. Incomplete CDR3 DNA: TGTGCCACCAGTGATCGGGGGACAGGTTTGGCCAATGAG.

This clone was seen at least ten times. The read gets to within 3 residues of the CDR3 end, and the germline J gene fills in the rest. The rearrangement links TRBV4-1 to TRBJ2-7; 8 nucleotides line up with TRBD2. Germline-derived CDR1 and CDR2 are MGHRA and YSYEKL. With 1 base clipped from V and 3 bases from J, the junction kept 5 bases outside the gene matches. The CDR3 runs to 15 residues. CDR3 residues: CASSQVLAGNYEQYF. The sequenced CDR3 bases are TGCGCCAGCAGCCAAGTGTTAGCGGGAAACTACGAG.

In its sample, this clone was seen many times. The CDR3 end is not reached by the read, which stops 3 residues before it; the germline J gene fills it in. This chain links TRBV12-3 or TRBV12-4 with TRBJ2-5; D call uncertain. The length of the CDR3 is 13 residues. V was cut by 2 bases and J by 2 bases, with 6 bases left in between. Here the CDR3 reads CASSLRSQETQYF. The covered CDR3 bases are TGTGCCAGCAGTTTAAGGTCGCAAGAGACC.

This clone came up many times. The read is 3 residues too short to cover the CDR3 end, so that end is filled in from the germline J gene. The chain is built from TRBV6-2 or TRBV6-3 and TRBJ2-1; 7 positions match TRBD1. V gave up 6 bases and J gave up 4 bases; unmatched junction bases: 3. Germline V gives CDR1 MNHEY, CDR2 SVGEGT. The CDR3 has 13 residues. Incomplete CDR3 DNA: TGTGCCAGCAGGGCAGGGGGTTACAATGAG. This gives the protein CASRAGGYNE. The whole CDR3 region reads CASRAGGYNEQFF.

This clone was recorded at least ten times. The CDR3 end lies 3 residues beyond the end of the read and is filled in from the germline J gene. V usage is TRBV7-8 and J usage is TRBJ2-1; 15 bases are shared with TRBD2. CDR1 is SGHVS, CDR2 FQNEAQ, per germline. There are 16 residues in the CDR3. V shed 1 base and J 9 bases; nucleotides not matched to a gene: 4. CDR3 protein: CASSLGTSGRGGEQFF. Partial CDR3 DNA: TGTGCCAGCAGCTTAGGGACTAGCGGGAGGGGAGGTGAG. The whole variable domain, remainder taken from reference TRBV7-8 and TRBJ2-1, is GAGVSQSPRYKVAKRGQDVALRCDPISGHVSLFWYQQALGQGPEFLTYFQNEAQLDKSGLPSDRFFAERPEGSVSTLKIQRTQQEDSAVYLCASSLGTSGRGGEQFFGPGTRLTVL.

The sample holds many counts of this clone. The sequenced fragment ends 3 residues before the CDR3 boundary, so the rest is inferred from the germline J gene. The chain couples TRBV19 to TRBJ1-1; 8 positions agree with TRBD1. The CDR3 contains 13 residues. The germline V gene has CDR1 LNHDA and CDR2 SQIVND (reference sequence). Unmatched junction bases numbered 2, after V lost 4 bases and J lost 4 bases. Incomplete CDR3 DNA: TGTGCCAGTAGTAGCACAGGGGGCACTGAA. Its protein is CASSSTGGTE. The entire CDR3 reads CASSSTGGTEAFF.

This clone was seen repeatedly, ten times or more. Incomplete CDR3 DNA: TGCAGTGCTAGAGAACCCCGGACAGGGGGAAGCGGGGAG. It translates to CSAREPRTGGSGE. The whole CDR3 sequence is CSAREPRTGGSGELFF. The chain has TRBV20-1 and TRBJ2-2; 10 bases are a match to TRBD1. The observed sequence ends 3 residues before the CDR3 terminus, with the missing tail filled in from the germline J gene. With V trimmed by 0 bases and J by 7 bases, 8 bases remained unmatched. Germline CDR1 reads DFQATT; CDR2 reads SNEGSKA (reference sequence). The CDR3 runs to 16 residues.

In its sample, this clone was seen many times. The observed sequence ends 3 residues before the CDR3 terminus, with the missing tail filled in from the germline J gene. J is TRBJ2-1 and V is TRBV7-9; possible D gene TRBD2, 6 bases. Trimming removed 5 bases at V and 9 bases at J, with 11 bases between. The CDR3 is 12 residues long. Germline CDR1 SEHNR, CDR2 FQNEAQ (reference sequence). The CDR3 region is CASSPTSPEQFF. The sequenced CDR3 bases are TGTGCCAGCAGCCCAACTAGCCCTGAG. Combining the CDR3 with reference TRBV7-9 and TRBJ2-1 gives the whole variable domain DTGVSQNPRHKITKRGQNVTFRCDPISEHNRLYWYRQTLGQGPEFLTYFQNEAQLEKSRLLSDRFSAERPKGSFSTLEIQRTEQGDSAMYLCASSPTSPEQFFGPGTRLTVL.

The sample holds many counts of this clone. Read data end 3 residues before the CDR3 end; the end is taken from the germline J gene. V is TRBV20-1 and J is TRBJ2-2; the match to TRBD2 covers 9 bases. Germline loops: CDR1 DFQATT, CDR2 SNEGSKA (reference sequence). This CDR3 spans 15 amino acids. The CDR3 here is CSIKAGGPETGELFF. The covered CDR3 bases are TGCAGCATTAAGGCGGGAGGGCCGGAAACCGGGGAG.

This clone was found many times. The read halts 3 residues ahead of the CDR3 end, with the missing end drawn from the germline J gene. The chain is built from TRBV6-2 or TRBV6-3 and TRBJ1-6, with a weak D call TRBD1 (6 bases). Trimming took 7 bases from V and 7 from J, leaving 11 bases between them. This CDR3 is built from 13 residues. Germline values: CDR1 MNHEY, CDR2 SVGEGT. CDR3 DNA, as far as it was read: TGTGCCAGCACGCGGGGGACAAATTCACCC. Amino acids: CASTRGTNSP. The whole CDR3 sequence is CASTRGTNSPLHF.

This clone was picked up many times. Mismatch with germline at one junction end may stem from a read error. From the germline J gene comes the end of the CDR3, since the read stops 3 residues before it. The rearrangement joins TRBV5-4 to TRBJ1-2; 10 nucleotides line up with TRBD1. Germline V lookup: CDR1 SGHNT, CDR2 YYREEE (reference sequence). The CDR3 sequence is 16 residues long. CDR3 protein: CVSRTGGGGGDYGYTF. The DNA read from the CDR3 is TGTGTCAGCCGGACAGGGGGGGGAGGTGGGGACTATGGC.

This clone was counted at least ten times. Read sequence stops 3 residues before the CDR3 end, and the germline J gene provides the missing end. The genes are TRBV12-3 or TRBV12-4 and TRBJ2-1; 9 bases fit TRBD1. Unmatched junction bases numbered 13, after V lost 3 bases and J lost 7 bases. This CDR3 region has 17 residues. This chain's CDR3 is CASSFGRDRVFRNEQFF. Incomplete CDR3 DNA: TGTGCCAGCAGTTTCGGCCGGGACAGGGTTTTTAGAAATGAG.

This clone was counted ten times or more. The read finishes 3 residues shy of the CDR3 end, and the germline J gene is used to complete it. This sequence joins TRBV29-1 and TRBJ1-5; D is uncertain. Germline loops: CDR1 SQVTM, CDR2 ANQGSEA. The V end lost 4 bases, the J end lost 1 base, and 8 bases lay between the germline ends. The CDR3 totals 13 residues. Partial CDR3 DNA: TGCAGCGTTGCACAAGAAAGCAATCAGCCC. This encodes CSVAQESNQP. The whole CDR3 protein is CSVAQESNQPQHF.